These 11 T cell receptor beta chains were sequenced from one sample in a study of blood T cell repertoires in COVID-19. Sequencing used immunoSEQ multiplex PCR; TCRdb keeps in-frame clones, though not all of them. This repertoire shows roughly 200,000 clones, about 84% found once; its top ten account for over 7.5%. Material for sequencing was PBMCs or T cells enriched from blood (not recorded which). The source is a woman in her twenties or thirties who had recovered from COVID-19.

The chain has TRBV2 and TRBJ1-1; 7 bases fit TRBD1. With V trimmed by 2 bases and J by 11 bases, 11 bases remained unmatched. The germline V gene encodes CDR1 SNHLY and CDR2 FYNNEI. The CDR3 length is 14 residues. CDR3 protein: CASSELGDSEKAFF. CDR3 in DNA: TGTGCCAGCAGTGAATTGGGGGACAGCGAAAAGGCTTTCTTT. The full variable domain, its missing parts supplied by reference TRBV2 and TRBJ1-1, is EPEVTQTPSHQVTQMGQEVILRCVPISNHLYFYWYRQILGQKVEFLVSFYNNEISEKSEIFDDQFSVERPDGSNFTLKIRSTKLEDSAMYFCASSELGDSEKAFFGQGTRLTVV.

This chain uses TRBV28 with TRBJ1-5, with TRBD1 identical over 8 bases. Germline CDR1 reads MDHEN; CDR2 reads SYDVKM. V dropped 3 bases and J dropped 2; count of bases not matched to a gene: 6. The CDR3 runs to 16 residues. The CDR3 DNA is TGTGCCAGCAGTTTGTGGGGACAGGCGGGCAATCAGCCCCAGCATTTT. It specifies CASSLWGQAGNQPQHF.

This chain joins TRBV27 and TRBJ1-1, with 10 bases that match TRBD1. The CDR3 loop spans 14 amino acids. Germline V gene lookup returns CDR1 MNHEY and CDR2 SMNVEV (reference sequence). Germline trimming cut 4 bases from V and 5 bases from J; bases unmatched to any gene: 4. The CDR3 here is CASSSGQGKTEAFF. The DNA of the CDR3 is TGTGCCAGCAGTTCGGGACAGGGGAAAACTGAAGCTTTCTTT.

The chain employs TRBV28 and TRBJ2-7; the D gene is possibly TRBD1 (5 bases). CDR1 is MDHEN and CDR2 is SYDVKM in the germline V gene. Trimming stripped 6 bases from V and 6 bases from J, with 12 bases between. The CDR3 consists of 12 residues. CDR3 coding DNA: TGTGCCAGCAGGGGCGAAGGGGTCGAGCAGTACTTC. It yields the protein CASRGEGVEQYF.

V is TRBV6-5 and J is TRBJ1-6; weak D call: TRBD1 (6 bases). This CDR3 is 14 amino acids long. V was clipped by 5 bases and J by 6 bases, with 11 bases between them. Germline CDR1 reads MNHEY; CDR2 reads SVGAGI. CDR3 nucleotides: TGTGCCAGCAGTCACAGGGCCTCTAATTCACCCCTCCACTTT. Protein product: CASSHRASNSPLHF.

The rearrangement links TRBV30 to TRBJ2-7; 7 bases are a match to TRBD1. Germline loops: CDR1 GTSNPN, CDR2 SVGIG (reference sequence). Trimming removed 7 bases from V and 1 base from J; junction bases left unmatched: 7. The CDR3 runs to 13 residues. The CDR3 DNA follows: TGTGCCTCAGTGACAGGGAGTTCCTACGAGCAGTACTTC. Translating it yields CASVTGSSYEQYF. Using reference TRBV30 and TRBJ2-7 for the parts outside the CDR3, the full variable domain is SQTIHQWPATLVQPVGSPLSLECTVEGTSNPNLYWYRQAAGRGLQLLFYSVGIGQISSEVPQNLSASRPQDRQFILSSKKLLLSDSGFYLCASVTGSSYEQYFGPGTRLTVT.

The chain carries TRBV9 and TRBJ2-7, with 8 bases lining up with TRBD1. CDR1 is SGDLS and CDR2 is YYNGEE in the germline V gene. Trimming cost V 3 bases and J 4 bases; bases outside gene matches: 9. This CDR3 spans 15 amino acids. CDR3 sequence: CASSEGAGGGYEQYF. CDR3 DNA sequence: TGTGCCAGCAGCGAAGGGGCAGGGGGCGGTTACGAGCAGTACTTC. Variable domain in full (rest from reference TRBV9 and TRBJ2-7): DSGVTQTPKHLITATGQRVTLRCSPRSGDLSVYWYQQSLDQGLQFLIQYYNGEERAKGNILERFSAQQFPDLHSELNLSSLELGDSALYFCASSEGAGGGYEQYFGPGTRLTVT.

This rearrangement joins TRBV6-4 to TRBJ2-2; TRBD2 matches at 13 bases. From germline, CDR1 is MRHNA and CDR2 SNTAGT. The CDR3 covers 18 residues. V shed 2 bases, J shed 4 bases, and the junction held 7 bases outside the gene matches. The DNA of the CDR3 is TGTGCCAGCAGTGACACGACTAGCGGGAGGTCGGTCACCGGGGAGCTGTTTTTT. Its protein is CASSDTTSGRSVTGELFF.

This chain links TRBV6-5 with TRBJ1-2; 9 positions match TRBD1. V shed 8 bases, J shed 6 bases, and the junction held 7 bases outside the gene matches. The CDR3 contains 13 residues. Germline V gives CDR1 MNHEY, CDR2 SVGAGI. Here the CDR3 DNA reads TGTGCCAGCTCACCGGGACAGGGCGATGGCTACACCTTC. Its protein product is CASSPGQGDGYTF.

This chain connects TRBV29-1 to TRBJ2-7; 8 bases fit TRBD1. Germline V gives CDR1 SQVTM, CDR2 ANQGSEA. Trimming at V came to 6 bases and at J to 3 bases, leaving 10 bases not matched to a gene. The CDR3 contains 14 residues. This CDR3 reads CSVARGQGHYEQYF. In nucleotides, the CDR3 is TGCAGCGTCGCCAGAGGACAGGGACACTACGAGCAGTACTTC.

V is TRBV18 and J is TRBJ1-5; D call uncertain. CDR3 size: 13 residues. Germline CDR1 reads KGHSH; CDR2 reads LQKENI. Trimming took off 2 bases at V and 7 bases at J, with 9 bases between the two ends. In nucleotides, the CDR3 is TGTGCCAGCTCACCATCGTACAGCCAGCCCCAGCATTTT. Residues: CASSPSYSQPQHF.